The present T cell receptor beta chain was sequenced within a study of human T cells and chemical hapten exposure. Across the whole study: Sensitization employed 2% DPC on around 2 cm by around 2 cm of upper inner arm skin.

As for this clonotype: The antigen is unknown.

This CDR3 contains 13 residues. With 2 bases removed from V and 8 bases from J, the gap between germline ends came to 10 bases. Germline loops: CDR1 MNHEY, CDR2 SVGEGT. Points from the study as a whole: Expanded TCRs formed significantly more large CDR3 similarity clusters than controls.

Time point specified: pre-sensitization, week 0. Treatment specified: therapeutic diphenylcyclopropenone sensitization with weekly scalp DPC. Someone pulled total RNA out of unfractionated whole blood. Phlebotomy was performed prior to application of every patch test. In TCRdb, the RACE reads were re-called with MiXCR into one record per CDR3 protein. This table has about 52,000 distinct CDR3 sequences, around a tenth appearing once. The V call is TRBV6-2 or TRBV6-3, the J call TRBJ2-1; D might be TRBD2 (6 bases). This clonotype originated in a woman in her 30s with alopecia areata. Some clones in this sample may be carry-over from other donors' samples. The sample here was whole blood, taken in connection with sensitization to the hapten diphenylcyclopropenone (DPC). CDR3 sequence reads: CASSYVRRDEQFF. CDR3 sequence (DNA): TGTGCCAGCAGTTACGTCCGGAGGGATGAGCAGTTCTTC.